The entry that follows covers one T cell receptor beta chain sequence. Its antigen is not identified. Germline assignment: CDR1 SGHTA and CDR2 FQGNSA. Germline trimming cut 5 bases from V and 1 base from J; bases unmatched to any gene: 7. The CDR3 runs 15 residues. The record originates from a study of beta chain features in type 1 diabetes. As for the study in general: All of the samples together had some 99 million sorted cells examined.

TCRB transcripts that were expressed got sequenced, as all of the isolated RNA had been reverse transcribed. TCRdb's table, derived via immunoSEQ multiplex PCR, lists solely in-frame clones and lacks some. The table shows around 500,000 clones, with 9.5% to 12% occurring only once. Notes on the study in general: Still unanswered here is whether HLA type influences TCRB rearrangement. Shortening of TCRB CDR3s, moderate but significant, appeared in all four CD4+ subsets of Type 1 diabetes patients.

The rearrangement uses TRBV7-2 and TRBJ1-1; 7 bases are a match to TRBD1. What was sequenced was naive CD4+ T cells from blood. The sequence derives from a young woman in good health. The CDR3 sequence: CASSPLGTANTEAFF. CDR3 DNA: TGTGCCAGCAGCCCTCTAGGGACAGCGAACACTGAAGCTTTCTTT.